Described below is a single TCR beta chain sequence and its context. Its antigen specificity is not known. Qualities for individual bases were not recorded, and no much larger clone is one base off. A second Seattle source provided samples from volunteer blood donors who had recovered from COVID-19. Whole blood was collected in K2EDTA tubes by collaborating institutions according to the institutions' own protocols. For TCRbeta analysis, collaborators shipped samples as frozen whole blood, isolated PBMCs, or DNA extracted from either of those sample types. Trimming takes 0 bases from V and 5 bases from J, and the germline ends sit 10 bases apart. CDR1 and CDR2 are read off the germline V gene as SGDLS and YYNGEE. From the cysteine up to the phenylalanine, the CDR3 has a length of 14 residues. Solely the CDR3 DNA is kept, with 42 bases framed from the first base. The data were taken from a study of blood T cell repertoires in COVID-19 (TCRdb year 2020). Regarding the complete study: The collaborator samples originated in the United States, Italy and Spain and spanned the acute and convalescent phases of COVID-19. The material from the prospective study consisted of cDNA or gDNA derived from T cells, B-cell-depleted T cells, or PBMCs. Deeply sampled blood TCRbeta repertoires from subjects exposed to, actively infected with, or recovered from COVID-19 were included in the dataset. The repertoires were made available in a free public database intended to serve as a resource for research on the immune response to SARS-CoV-2. Samples were obtained from the ongoing ImmuneRACE study (first 160 participants) and from about 1,300 subjects provided by 6 global collaborators. Where HLA class I and class II types were available, the types were taken from metadata supplied by the sample provider, not from assay-based typing. Sample metadata almost always included a de-identified subject ID, COVID-19 status, age in years and sex. Summary of the overall study and its limitations: Clinical and demographic metadata were provided uncurated, with the amount varying by source and participant.

TCRbeta CDR3 regions were amplified from genomic DNA using the immunoSEQ Assay, a bias-controlled multiplex PCR. The authors processed their data as follows. The number of nucleated cells in each sample was estimated by amplification of reference gene primers within the assay. To quantify the absolute abundance of each unique TCRbeta CDR3 rearrangement, sequence reads were collapsed and filtered. For each sample, productive Simpson clonality was calculated as the square root of Simpson's diversity index across productive rearrangements. Here the immuneACCESS table is served through TCRdb, limited to in-frame sequences with V and J called. Missing clones are a known gap in these copies; in checked studies unresolved V genes cover under half, and the rest lacks a known reason. The DNA gave D and trimming, while V, J and clone size come from that table. The sample table shows about 260,000 clones, and approximately 86% are seen once. The ten most abundant clones make up about 10% of the sample.

The V and J segments used are TRBV9 and TRBJ2-3; tentative D gene TRBD2, with 6 bases matching. Source material: peripheral blood. The source of this sequence is a man in his forties who had recovered from COVID-19. The DNA sequence is as follows: TGTGCCAGCAGCGTAGAGGGGCGGGGAGATACGCAGTATTTT. The resulting protein is CASSVEGRGDTQYF.